Below are 9 T cell receptor beta chains sequenced from a single sample in a study of radiotherapy plus CTLA-4 blockade in lung cancer. TCRdb keeps only in-frame clones here, not all; method: immunoSEQ multiplex PCR. The sample holds fewer than 100,000 clones; more than 60% are singletons and the top ten take roughly 22%. This specimen consisted of peripheral blood, obtained from a patient treated with radiotherapy plus ipilimumab. Receptors were obtained from a human donor with non-small cell lung cancer whose response to radiotherapy plus ipilimumab could not be evaluated. Some clones in this sample may be carry-over from other donors' samples.

V is TRBV28 and J is TRBJ2-7, with 9 bases identical to TRBD1. The CDR3 consists of 19 residues. Germline V gene sequence: CDR1 MDHEN, CDR2 SYDVKM. V shed 5 bases, J shed 3 bases, and the junction held 20 bases outside the gene matches. The CDR3 spells CASSLPIEQGAKPFYEQYF. CDR3 sequence (DNA): TGTGCCAGCAGTCTCCCCATAGAACAGGGGGCAAAGCCTTTCTACGAGCAGTACTTC.

This chain connects TRBV5-5 to TRBJ2-2, with D perhaps TRBD2 (6 bases). Germline-derived CDR1 and CDR2 are SGHKS and YYEKEE (reference sequence). Trimming stripped 7 bases from V and 2 bases from J, with 12 bases between. CDR3 length: 14 amino acids. CDR3 nucleotide sequence: TGTGCCAGCGGGGGGACTCATAACACCGGGGAGCTGTTTTTT. Its protein product is CASGGTHNTGELFF.

The rearrangement uses TRBV4-1 and TRBJ2-5, with D unclear. The CDR3 spans 16 residues. Trimming shortened V by 1 base and J by 1 base, and 13 bases separated the two germline ends. Germline CDR1 and CDR2: MGHRA and YSYEKL. The CDR3 DNA reads as TGCGCCAGCAGCCAAGGACTTCCCTCTAGCCAAGAGACCCAGTACTTC. As protein: CASSQGLPSSQETQYF.

The sample holds a few counts of this clone. This chain links TRBV4-1 with TRBJ1-4; no clear D. Germline V gene lookup returns CDR1 MGHRA and CDR2 YSYEKL. The CDR3 extends over 14 amino acids. Trimming removed 4 bases from V and 8 bases from J, with 14 bases in between. The CDR3 region is CASSLASREEKLFF. The CDR3, as DNA: TGCGCCAGCAGCCTAGCCTCGAGGGAGGAAAAACTGTTTTTT.

The gene calls are TRBV5-1 and TRBJ2-6; D possibly corresponds to TRBD1 (6 bases). The CDR3 runs to 15 residues. The germline gives CDR1 SGHRS, CDR2 YFSETQ. V shed 0 bases and J shed 4 bases, with 8 bases lying between them. CDR3 in amino acids: CASSLDRAGANVLTF. The CDR3 DNA reads as TGCGCCAGCAGCTTGGACAGGGCCGGGGCCAACGTCCTGACTTTC.

The V and J genes are TRBV5-1 and TRBJ2-7, with a tentative D call TRBD1 (5 bases). The CDR3 covers 11 residues. Trimming removed 4 bases at V and 11 bases at J, with 13 bases between. The germline V gene has CDR1 SGHRS and CDR2 YFSETQ. Written as DNA, the CDR3 is TGCGCCAGCAGCGAGACAGAGGAAAAGTACTTC. The encoded protein is CASSETEEKYF.

This clone turned up a few times. V gene TRBV5-1 combines with J gene TRBJ1-1; TRBD1 might be the D (6 bases). The germline V and J ends were trimmed by 4 bases and 7 bases, with 14 bases remaining between them. CDR1 SGHRS and CDR2 YFSETQ come from the germline V gene. The CDR3 is 13 amino acids. The chain's CDR3 is CASSQTGILEAFF. For the CDR3, the DNA is TGCGCCAGCAGCCAGACAGGAATCCTTGAAGCTTTCTTT.

CDR3 DNA sequence: TGTGCCAGCAGTTTCGGCGGATCTAACTATGGCTACACCTTC. It specifies CASSFGGSNYGYTF. This chain uses TRBV28 with TRBJ1-2; no reliable D call. V was clipped by 3 bases and J by 0 bases, with 8 bases between them. The CDR3 is 14 amino acids. Germline-derived CDR1 and CDR2 are MDHEN and SYDVKM.

This sequence joins TRBV5-1 and TRBJ2-1, with 8 bases lining up with TRBD1. Germline V gene sequence: CDR1 SGHRS, CDR2 YFSETQ. This CDR3 is built from 14 residues. V was clipped by 4 bases and J by 2 bases; unmatched bases: 2. CDR3 loop: CASSLDRAYNEQFF. In DNA, the CDR3 is TGCGCCAGCAGCCTGGACAGGGCCTACAATGAGCAGTTCTTC.